This TCR beta chain originates from a study of metastatic and nonmetastatic thyroid tumors. Study overall: For malignant and benign thyroid patients, tumor or nodule tissue and blood were the sources whose repertoires were compared. Study findings and constraints: The study reportedly found significantly higher TCR beta diversity in malignant thyroid tumors than benign nodules, in blood and tumor.

Original methodology: Clinicopathological groups of papillary thyroid cancer showed CDR3 differences that were used to build a distant-metastasis classifier. TCRdb re-processed the PCR reads through MiXCR. These V and J calls rely on TCRdb rather than the paper's analysis. The sample consists of 60,000 to 85,000 clones, roughly 18% of them appearing once. A remark on this clone: Antigen: not known.

All patients were treatment-naive before thyroid surgery. The CDR3 runs to 13 residues. V lost 5 bases, J lost 6 bases, and 10 bases lay in between. CDR1 and CDR2 (germline): MNHNS, SASEGT. V is TRBV6-1 and J is TRBJ2-2, with D possibly TRBD2 on 6 matching bases. This sequence originates from a female donor with papillary thyroid cancer or a benign thyroid nodule (not recorded which). Some clones in this sample may be carry-over from other donors' samples. The specimen sequenced was blood. In DNA form, the CDR3 reads TGTGCCAGCAGTTGGCGGGGTCCCGGGGAGCTGTTTTTT. It is translated as CASSWRGPGELFF.